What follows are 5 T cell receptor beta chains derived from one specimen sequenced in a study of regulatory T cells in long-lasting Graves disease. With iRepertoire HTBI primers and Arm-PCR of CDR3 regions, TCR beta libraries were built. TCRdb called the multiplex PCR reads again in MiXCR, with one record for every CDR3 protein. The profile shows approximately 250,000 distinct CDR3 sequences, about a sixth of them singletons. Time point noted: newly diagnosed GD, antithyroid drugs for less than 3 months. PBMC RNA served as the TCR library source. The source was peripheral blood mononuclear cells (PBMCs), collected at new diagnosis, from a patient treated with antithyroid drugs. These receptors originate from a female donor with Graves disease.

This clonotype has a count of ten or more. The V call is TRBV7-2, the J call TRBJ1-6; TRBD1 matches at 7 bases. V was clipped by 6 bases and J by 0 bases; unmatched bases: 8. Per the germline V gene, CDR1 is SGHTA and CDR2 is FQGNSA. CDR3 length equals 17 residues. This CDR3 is CASSPRQGGSYNSPLHF. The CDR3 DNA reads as TGTGCCAGCAGTCCAAGACAGGGTGGCTCCTATAATTCACCCCTCCACTTT.

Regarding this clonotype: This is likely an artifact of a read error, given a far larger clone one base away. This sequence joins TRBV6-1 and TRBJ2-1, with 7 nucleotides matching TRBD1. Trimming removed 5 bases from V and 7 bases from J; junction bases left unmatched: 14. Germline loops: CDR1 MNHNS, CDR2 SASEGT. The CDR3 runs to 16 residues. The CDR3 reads CASSHRDRDRGNEQFF. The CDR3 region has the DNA TGTGCCAGCAGTCATCGTGACCGGGACAGAGGGAATGAGCAGTTCTTC.

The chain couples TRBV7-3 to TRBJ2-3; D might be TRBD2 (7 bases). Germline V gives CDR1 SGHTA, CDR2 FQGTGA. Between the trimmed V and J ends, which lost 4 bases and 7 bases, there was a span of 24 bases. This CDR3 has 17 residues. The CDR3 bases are TGTGCCAGCAGCTCCCGACATCTAGAGAGGGGGGGTCATACGCAGTATTTT. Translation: CASSSRHLERGGHTQYF.

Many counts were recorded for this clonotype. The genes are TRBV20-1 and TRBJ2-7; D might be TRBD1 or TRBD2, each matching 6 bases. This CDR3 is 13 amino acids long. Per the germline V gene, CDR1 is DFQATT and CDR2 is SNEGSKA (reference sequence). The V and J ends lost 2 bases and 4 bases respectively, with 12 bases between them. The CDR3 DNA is TGCAGTGCTAGAAAGGGGGGCCCTTACGAGCAGTACTTC. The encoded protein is CSARKGGPYEQYF.

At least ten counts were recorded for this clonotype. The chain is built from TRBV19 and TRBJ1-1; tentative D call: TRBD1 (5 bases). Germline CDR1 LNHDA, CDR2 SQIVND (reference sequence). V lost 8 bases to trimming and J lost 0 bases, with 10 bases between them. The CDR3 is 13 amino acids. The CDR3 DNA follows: TGTGCCAGTCTAGGGGTCCTGAACACTGAAGCTTTCTTT. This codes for CASLGVLNTEAFF. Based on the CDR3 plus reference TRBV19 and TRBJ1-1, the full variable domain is DGGITQSPKYLFRKEGQNVTLSCEQNLNHDAMYWYRQDPGQGLRLIYYSQIVNDFQKGDIAEGYSVSREKKESFPLTVTSAQKNPTAFYLCASLGVLNTEAFFGQGTRLTVV.